This TCR beta chain was sequenced for a study of cytomegalovirus exposure and HLA in healthy donors. General study results and limits: In all likelihood, a cluster of highly shared sequence variants was a sequencing artifact. In a later analysis, a genetic analysis reported fewer productive-TCR N-insertions in an Asian-associated ancestry cluster than the cohort average.

A word on this clone: Its antigen is not identified.

Germline V gene lookup returns CDR1 DFQATT and CDR2 SNEGSKA (reference sequence). The V gene lost 6 bases and the J gene lost 5 bases, with 8 bases spanning the gap. The CDR3 is 10 amino acids. The PCR made use of 60 Vbeta and 13 Jbeta primers. Here immunoSEQ multiplex PCR was the method, and the copy in TCRdb shows in-frame clones only, minus some. The sample carries 130,000 or so clones, less than 85% recorded once. Material for sequencing was PBMCs. The TCR was taken from a man younger than 35 in good health and CMV-seropositive. The genes are TRBV20-1 and TRBJ2-7; no clear D. The CDR3 is CSARVNEQYF. CDR3 nucleotide sequence: TGCAGTGCCCGGGTAAACGAGCAGTACTTC.